The TCR beta chain described here comes from a study of shared clonotypes between healthy human individuals. Notes on the study in general: Only a few donors were included, so the genetic and exposure-history diversity represented was limited. The generation probabilities recorded for non-shared clonotypes fell below those of clonotypes shared by all four donors.

Notes on this clone: The antigen is undetermined.

Trimming took off 1 base at V and 5 bases at J, with 17 bases between the two ends. This CDR3 is 16 amino acids long. Germline CDR1 and CDR2: MGHDK and SYGVNS. Genomic DNA (from each subset) was split evenly across several immunoSEQ plates. Profiling relied on immunoSEQ multiplex PCR, and the TCRdb table lists in-frame clones only, not all of them. The sample records 2 million to 2.5 million clones, roughly 93% being singletons. The sequence came from a man aged 18 to 35 in good health. Some clones in this sample may be carry-over from other donors' samples. The chain uses TRBV25-1 and TRBJ1-2; unclear D gene. Sequences were obtained from naive CD4+ T cells from PBMCs. Specified subset: CD45RA+ positively selected. The CDR3 DNA sequence: TGTGCCAGCAGTGAATGGGAACTCACGGGGTTTTATGGCTACACCTTC. This translates into CASSEWELTGFYGYTF.